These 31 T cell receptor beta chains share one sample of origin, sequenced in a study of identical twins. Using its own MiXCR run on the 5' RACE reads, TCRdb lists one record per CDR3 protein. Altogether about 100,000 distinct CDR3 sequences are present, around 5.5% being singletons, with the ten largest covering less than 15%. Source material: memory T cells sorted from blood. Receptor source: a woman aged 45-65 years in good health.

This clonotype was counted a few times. For the CDR3, the DNA is TGTGCCACCCTCCGCCCGGACGGACAAGCTTTCTTT. As protein: CATLRPDGQAFF. The J gene is TRBJ1-1, the V gene TRBV19; no firm D call. CDR1 LNHDA and CDR2 SQIVND come from the germline V gene (reference sequence). With 10 bases removed from V and 9 bases from J, the gap between germline ends came to 18 bases. The CDR3 extends over 12 amino acids.

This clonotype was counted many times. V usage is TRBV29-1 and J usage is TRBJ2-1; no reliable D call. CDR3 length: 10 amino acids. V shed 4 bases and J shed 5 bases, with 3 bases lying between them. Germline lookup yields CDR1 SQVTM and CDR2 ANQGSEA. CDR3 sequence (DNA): TGCAGCGTTGGACACAATGAGCAGTTCTTC. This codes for CSVGHNEQFF.

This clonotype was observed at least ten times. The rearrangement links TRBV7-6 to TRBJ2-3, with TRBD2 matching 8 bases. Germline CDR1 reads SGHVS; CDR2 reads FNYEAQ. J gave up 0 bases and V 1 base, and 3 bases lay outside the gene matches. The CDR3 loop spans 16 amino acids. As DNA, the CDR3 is TGTGCCAGCAGCTTAGGGACTAGCAGAAGCACAGATACGCAGTATTTT. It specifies CASSLGTSRSTDTQYF.

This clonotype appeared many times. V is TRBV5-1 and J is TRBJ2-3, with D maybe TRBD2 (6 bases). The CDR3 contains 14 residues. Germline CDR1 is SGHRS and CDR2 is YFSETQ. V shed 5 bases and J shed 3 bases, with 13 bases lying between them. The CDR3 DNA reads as TGCGCCAGCAGAGTGGGGGGAAAAACAGATACGCAGTATTTT. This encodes CASRVGGKTDTQYF.

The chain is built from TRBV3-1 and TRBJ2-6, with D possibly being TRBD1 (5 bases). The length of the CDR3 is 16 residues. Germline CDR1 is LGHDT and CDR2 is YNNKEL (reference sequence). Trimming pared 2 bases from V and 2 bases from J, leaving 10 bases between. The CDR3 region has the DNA TGTGCCAGCAGCCAATTTGGCAGGGCTGGGGCCAACGTCCTGACTTTC. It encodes CASSQFGRAGANVLTF.

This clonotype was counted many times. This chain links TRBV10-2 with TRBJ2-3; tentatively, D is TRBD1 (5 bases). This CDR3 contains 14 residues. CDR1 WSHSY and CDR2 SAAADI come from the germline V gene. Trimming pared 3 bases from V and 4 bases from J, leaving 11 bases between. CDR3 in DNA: TGCGCCAGCAGTGACACTACCAGGGCAGATACGCAGTATTTT. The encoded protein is CASSDTTRADTQYF.

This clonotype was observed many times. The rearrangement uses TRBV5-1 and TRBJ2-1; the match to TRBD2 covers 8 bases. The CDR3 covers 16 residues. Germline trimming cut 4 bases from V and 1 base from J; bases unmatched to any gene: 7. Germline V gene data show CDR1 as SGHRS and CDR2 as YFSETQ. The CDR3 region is CASSRIGGESYNEQFF. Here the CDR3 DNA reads TGCGCCAGCAGCCGAATCGGGGGGGAGTCCTACAATGAGCAGTTCTTC.

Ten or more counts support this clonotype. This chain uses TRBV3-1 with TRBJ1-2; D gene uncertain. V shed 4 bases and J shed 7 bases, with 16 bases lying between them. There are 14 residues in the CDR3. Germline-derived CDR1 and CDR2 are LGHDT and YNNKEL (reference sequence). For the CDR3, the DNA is TGTGCCAGCAGCCCCCTCGAGGGAAGTCTTGGCTACACCTTC. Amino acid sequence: CASSPLEGSLGYTF.

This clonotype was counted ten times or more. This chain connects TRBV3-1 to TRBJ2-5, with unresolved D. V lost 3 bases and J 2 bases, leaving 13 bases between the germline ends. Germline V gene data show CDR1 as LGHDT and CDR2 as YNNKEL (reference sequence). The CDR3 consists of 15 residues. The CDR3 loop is CASSHKRPVQETQYF. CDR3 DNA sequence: TGTGCCAGCAGCCATAAAAGGCCGGTACAAGAGACCCAGTACTTC.

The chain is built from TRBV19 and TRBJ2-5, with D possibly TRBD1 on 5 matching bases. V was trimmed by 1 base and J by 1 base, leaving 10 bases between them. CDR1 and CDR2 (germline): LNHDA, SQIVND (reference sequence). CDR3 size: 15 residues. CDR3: CASSIGAGPQETQYF. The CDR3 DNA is TGTGCCAGTAGTATAGGCGCAGGGCCCCAAGAGACCCAGTACTTC. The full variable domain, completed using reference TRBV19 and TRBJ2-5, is DGGITQSPKYLFRKEGQNVTLSCEQNLNHDAMYWYRQDPGQGLRLIYYSQIVNDFQKGDIAEGYSVSREKKESFPLTVTSAQKNPTAFYLCASSIGAGPQETQYFGPGTRLLVL.

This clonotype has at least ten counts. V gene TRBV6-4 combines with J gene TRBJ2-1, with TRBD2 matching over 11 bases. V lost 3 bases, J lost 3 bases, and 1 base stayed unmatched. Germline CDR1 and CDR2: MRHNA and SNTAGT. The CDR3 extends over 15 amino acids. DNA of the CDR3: TGTGCCAGCAGTGAAACTAGCGGGAGCTACAATGAGCAGTTCTTC. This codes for CASSETSGSYNEQFF.

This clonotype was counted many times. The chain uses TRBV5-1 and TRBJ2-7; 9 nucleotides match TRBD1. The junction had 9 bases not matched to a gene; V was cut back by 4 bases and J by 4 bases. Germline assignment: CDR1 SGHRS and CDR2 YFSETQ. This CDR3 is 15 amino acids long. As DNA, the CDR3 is TGCGCCAGCAGCCCGGGACAGGGCCGGGGATACGAGCAGTACGTC. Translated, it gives CASSPGQGRGYEQYV.

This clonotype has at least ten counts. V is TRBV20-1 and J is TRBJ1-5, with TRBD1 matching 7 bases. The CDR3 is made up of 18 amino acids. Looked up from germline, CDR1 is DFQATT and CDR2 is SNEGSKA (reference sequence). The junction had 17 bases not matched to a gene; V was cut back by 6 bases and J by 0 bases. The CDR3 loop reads CSATGAGEGGYSNQPQHF. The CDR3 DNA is TGCAGTGCCACAGGGGCAGGCGAGGGGGGTTATAGCAATCAGCCCCAGCATTTT.

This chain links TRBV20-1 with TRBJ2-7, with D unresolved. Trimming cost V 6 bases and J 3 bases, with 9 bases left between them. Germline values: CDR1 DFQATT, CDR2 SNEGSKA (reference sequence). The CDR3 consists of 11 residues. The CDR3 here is CSAELNYEQYV. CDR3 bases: TGCAGTGCCGAACTAAACTACGAGCAGTACGTC.

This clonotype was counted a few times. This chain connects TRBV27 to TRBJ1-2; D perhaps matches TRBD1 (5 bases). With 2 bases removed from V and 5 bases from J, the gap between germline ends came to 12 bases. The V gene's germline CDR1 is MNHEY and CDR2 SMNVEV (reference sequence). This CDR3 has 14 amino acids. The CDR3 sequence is CASSLVGGGYGYTF. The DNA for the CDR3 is TGTGCCAGCAGTTTAGTGGGCGGGGGGTATGGCTACACCTTC.

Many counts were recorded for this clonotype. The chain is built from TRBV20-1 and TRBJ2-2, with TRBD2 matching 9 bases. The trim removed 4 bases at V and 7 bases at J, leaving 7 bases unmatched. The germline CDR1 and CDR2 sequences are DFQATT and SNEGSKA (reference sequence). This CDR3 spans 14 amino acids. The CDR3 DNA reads TGCAGTGCTACCATAGCGGGAGTGGGCGGGGAGCTGTTTTTT. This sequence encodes CSATIAGVGGELFF.

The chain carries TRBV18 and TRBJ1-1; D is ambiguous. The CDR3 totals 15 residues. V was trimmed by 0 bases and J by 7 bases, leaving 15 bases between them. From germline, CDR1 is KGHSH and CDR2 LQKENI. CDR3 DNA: TGTGCCAGCTCACCACCGGACTTCCCCGTGAGTGAAGCTTTCTTT. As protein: CASSPPDFPVSEAFF.

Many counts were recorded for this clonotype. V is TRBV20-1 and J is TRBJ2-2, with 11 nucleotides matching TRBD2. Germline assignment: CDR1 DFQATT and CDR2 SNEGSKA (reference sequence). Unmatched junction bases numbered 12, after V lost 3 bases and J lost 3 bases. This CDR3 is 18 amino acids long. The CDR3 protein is CSARGGTSGREHTGELFF. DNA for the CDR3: TGCAGTGCTAGGGGTGGGACTAGCGGACGGGAACACACCGGGGAGCTGTTTTTT.

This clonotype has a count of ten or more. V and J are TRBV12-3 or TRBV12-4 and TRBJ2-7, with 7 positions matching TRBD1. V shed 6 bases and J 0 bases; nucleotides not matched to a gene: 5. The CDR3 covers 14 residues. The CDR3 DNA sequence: TGTGCCAGCAGAGAAGGGGGCCGCTCCTACGAGCAGTACTTC. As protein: CASREGGRSYEQYF.

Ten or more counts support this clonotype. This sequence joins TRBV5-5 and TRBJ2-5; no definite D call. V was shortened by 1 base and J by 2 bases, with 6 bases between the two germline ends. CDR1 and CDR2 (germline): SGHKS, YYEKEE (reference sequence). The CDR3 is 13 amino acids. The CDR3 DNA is TGTGCCAGCAGCTTGATGGGTCAAGAGACCCAGTACTTC. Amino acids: CASSLMGQETQYF.

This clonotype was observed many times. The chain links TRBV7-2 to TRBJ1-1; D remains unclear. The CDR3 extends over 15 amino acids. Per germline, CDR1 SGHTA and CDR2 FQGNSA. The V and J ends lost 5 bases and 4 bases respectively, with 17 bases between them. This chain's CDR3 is CASSRPDRVGTEAFF. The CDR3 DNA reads TGTGCCAGCAGCAGACCGGACCGGGTAGGCACTGAAGCTTTCTTT.

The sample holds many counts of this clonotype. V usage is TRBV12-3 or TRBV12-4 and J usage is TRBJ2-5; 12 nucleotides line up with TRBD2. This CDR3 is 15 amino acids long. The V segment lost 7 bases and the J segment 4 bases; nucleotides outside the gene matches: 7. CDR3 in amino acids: CASTLTSGRGETQYF. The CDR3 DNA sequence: TGTGCCAGCACCCTGACTAGCGGGAGAGGAGAGACCCAGTACTTC.

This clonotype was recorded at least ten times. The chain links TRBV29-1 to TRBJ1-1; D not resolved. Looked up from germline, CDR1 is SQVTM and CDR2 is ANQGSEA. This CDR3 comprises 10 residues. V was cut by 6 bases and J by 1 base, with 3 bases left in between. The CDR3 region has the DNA TGCAGCGTACGGAACACTGAAGCTTTCTTT. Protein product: CSVRNTEAFF.

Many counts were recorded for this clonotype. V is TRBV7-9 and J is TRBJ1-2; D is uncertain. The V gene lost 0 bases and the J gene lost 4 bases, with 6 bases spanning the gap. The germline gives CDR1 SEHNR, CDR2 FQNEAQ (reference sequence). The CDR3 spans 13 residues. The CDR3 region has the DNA TGTGCCAGCAGCTTAGCCGCGTCCTATGGCTACACCTTC. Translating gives CASSLAASYGYTF.

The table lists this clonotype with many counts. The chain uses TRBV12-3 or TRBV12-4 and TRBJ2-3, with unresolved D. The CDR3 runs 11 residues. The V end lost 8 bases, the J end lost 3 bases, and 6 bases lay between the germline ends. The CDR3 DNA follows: TGTGCCAGCCTGCGAACAGATACGCAGTATTTT. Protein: CASLRTDTQYF.

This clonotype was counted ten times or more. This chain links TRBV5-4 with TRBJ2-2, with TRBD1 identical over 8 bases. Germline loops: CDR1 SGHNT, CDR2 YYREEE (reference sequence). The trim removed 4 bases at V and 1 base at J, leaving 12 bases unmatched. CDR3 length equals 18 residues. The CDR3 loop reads CASSNDAGQGWNTGELFF. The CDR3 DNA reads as TGTGCCAGCAGCAATGACGCTGGACAGGGATGGAACACCGGGGAGCTGTTTTTT.

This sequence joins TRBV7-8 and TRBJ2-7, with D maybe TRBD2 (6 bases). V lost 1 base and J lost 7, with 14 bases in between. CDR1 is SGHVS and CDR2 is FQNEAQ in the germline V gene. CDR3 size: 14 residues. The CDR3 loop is CASSLGPPGGEQYV. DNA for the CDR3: TGTGCCAGCAGCTTAGGACCCCCTGGAGGGGAGCAGTACGTC.

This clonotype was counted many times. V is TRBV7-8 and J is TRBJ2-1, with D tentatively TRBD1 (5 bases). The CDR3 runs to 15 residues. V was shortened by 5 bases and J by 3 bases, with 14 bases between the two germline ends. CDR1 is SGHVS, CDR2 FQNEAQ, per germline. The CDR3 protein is CASSPGRGSYNEQFF. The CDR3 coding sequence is TGTGCCAGCAGCCCCGGAAGGGGAAGCTACAATGAGCAGTTCTTC.

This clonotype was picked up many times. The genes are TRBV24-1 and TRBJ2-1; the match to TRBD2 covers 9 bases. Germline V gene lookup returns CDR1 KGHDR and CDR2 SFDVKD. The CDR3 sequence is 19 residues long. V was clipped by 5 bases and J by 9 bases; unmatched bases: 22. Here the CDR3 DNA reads TGTGCCACCAGTGCCTCGCAGAGGGCGGGAGGGCCGTGGCGCGCTGAGCAGTTCTTC. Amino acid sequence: CATSASQRAGGPWRAEQFF.

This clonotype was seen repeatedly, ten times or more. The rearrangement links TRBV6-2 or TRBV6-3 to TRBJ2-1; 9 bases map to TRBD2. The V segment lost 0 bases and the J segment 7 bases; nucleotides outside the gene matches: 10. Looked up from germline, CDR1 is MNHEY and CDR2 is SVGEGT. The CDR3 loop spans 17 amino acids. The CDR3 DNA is TGTGCCAGCAGTTACTCTCCCCCTAGCGGGATATATAATGAGCAGTTCTTC. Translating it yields CASSYSPPSGIYNEQFF.

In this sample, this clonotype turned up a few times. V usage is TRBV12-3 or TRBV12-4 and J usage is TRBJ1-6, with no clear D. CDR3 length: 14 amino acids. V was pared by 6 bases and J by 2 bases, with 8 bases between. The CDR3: CASRGYPYNSPLHF. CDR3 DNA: TGTGCCAGCAGGGGGTACCCCTATAATTCACCCCTCCACTTT.